This T cell receptor (beta chain) was profiled in a study of shared clonotypes between healthy human individuals. Study overall: The cohort comprised a couple of women and a few men. Their ages spanned 18 to 49 years.

In the case of this clone: Its cognate antigen is unknown.

Study-wide results and limits: Donor clonotype sharing was expected to depend on sequencing depth.

Researchers ran the assay at a deep level. TCRdb keeps only in-frame clones here, not all; method: immunoSEQ multiplex PCR. The sample carries about 480,000 clones, over 60% recorded once. With unsorted samples, genomic DNA was obtained from about 100 million PBMCs. CDR3 length: 13 amino acids. Looked up from germline, CDR1 is SGHVS and CDR2 is FNYEAQ. The V gene lost 0 bases and the J gene lost 8 bases, with 10 bases spanning the gap. The rearrangement uses TRBV7-6 and TRBJ1-2, with D maybe TRBD1 (5 bases). The sequence was obtained from a woman in her forties in good health. Some clones in this sample may be carry-over from other donors' samples. Sequenced: PBMCs. The CDR3 bases are TGTGCCAGCAGCTTAGCAGGGGATCGAGGCTACACCTTC. Translating it yields CASSLAGDRGYTF. Based on the CDR3 plus reference TRBV7-6 and TRBJ1-2, the full variable domain is GAGVSQSPRYKVTKRGQDVALRCDPISGHVSLYWYRQALGQGPEFLTYFNYEAQQDKSGLPNDRFSAERPEGSISTLTIQRTEQRDSAMYRCASSLAGDRGYTFGSGTRLTVV.